The 16 T cell receptor beta chains below all came from one sample that was sequenced in a study of T cell repertoires in cytomegalovirus infection. TCRdb independently ran MiXCR on the reads; one entry per CDR3 protein. In the table there are approximately 500,000 distinct CDR3 sequences, 15% to 20% of which are singletons. The sample was CD8+ T cells from PBMCs. The receptors were sampled from a human donor in good health (CMV status not recorded). Some clones in this sample may be carry-over from other donors' samples.

The chain carries TRBV3-1 and TRBJ2-7; D is possibly TRBD1 (5 bases). Trimming took off 1 base at V and 3 bases at J, with 10 bases between the two ends. Germline V lookup: CDR1 LGHDT, CDR2 YNNKEL (reference sequence). This CDR3 region has 14 residues. CDR3 nucleotides: TGTGCCAGCAGCCAAGTCAGCAGGGACTACGAGCAGTACTTC. This gives the protein CASSQVSRDYEQYF.

This clonotype was seen only a few times. The chain employs TRBV29-1 and TRBJ2-7; the match to TRBD2 covers 8 bases. CDR3 length equals 14 residues. Looked up from germline, CDR1 is SQVTM and CDR2 is ANQGSEA. V gave up 4 bases and J gave up 5 bases; unmatched junction bases: 10. In DNA, the CDR3 is TGCAGCGTTGGGGTGTTAGCGGGGACCAACGAGCAGTACTTC. As protein: CSVGVLAGTNEQYF.

This clonotype was detected once. The J gene is TRBJ1-1, the V gene TRBV13, with a tentative D call TRBD1 (6 bases). This CDR3 comprises 11 residues. V was pared by 4 bases and J by 7 bases, with 7 bases between. Germline V gene data show CDR1 as PRHDT and CDR2 as FYEKMQ (reference sequence). The CDR3 protein is CASSSRGEAFF. The CDR3 DNA is TGTGCCAGCAGCTCCAGGGGTGAAGCTTTCTTT.

This clonotype showed up many times. V is TRBV12-3 or TRBV12-4 and J is TRBJ2-2; maybe TRBD2 (5 bases). The germline V and J ends were trimmed by 0 bases and 4 bases, with 18 bases remaining between them. The CDR3 contains 18 residues. The CDR3 loop reads CASSLALTTNEGTGELFF. The CDR3 DNA follows: TGTGCCAGCAGTTTAGCACTAACGACAAATGAGGGCACCGGGGAGCTGTTTTTT.

This clonotype was picked up a small number of times. The chain couples TRBV27 to TRBJ1-2; D is perhaps TRBD1 (6 bases). Deletions cut 4 bases from V and 3 bases from J, with 21 bases between. The CDR3 consists of 17 residues. From germline, CDR1 is MNHEY and CDR2 SMNVEV (reference sequence). CDR3 loop: CASSSPGGSGAYYGYTF. CDR3 nucleotide sequence: TGTGCCAGCAGTTCGCCCGGGGGGTCAGGGGCGTACTATGGCTACACCTTC.

The sample holds many counts of this clonotype. The chain links TRBV10-3 to TRBJ1-1; a weak D match, TRBD1 (5 bases). The germline CDR1 and CDR2 sequences are ENHRY and SYGVKD. Trimming shortened V by 10 bases and J by 0 bases, and 12 bases separated the two germline ends. CDR3 length: 13 amino acids. The CDR3 DNA sequence: TGTGCCAGCAACGGGGGAATGAACACTGAAGCTTTCTTT. This sequence encodes CASNGGMNTEAFF.

This chain joins TRBV15 and TRBJ1-6; tentative D call: TRBD1 (5 bases). Germline V lookup: CDR1 LNHNV, CDR2 YYDKDF (reference sequence). Between the trimmed V and J ends, which lost 8 bases and 5 bases, there was a span of 13 bases. The CDR3 runs to 14 residues. The CDR3 region has the DNA TGTGCCACCTCCGCGACAGCGCATAATTCACCCCTCCACTTT. Translation gives CATSATAHNSPLHF.

This chain connects TRBV3-1 to TRBJ1-1; 8 nucleotides line up with TRBD1. CDR3 length: 17 amino acids. Per the germline V gene, CDR1 is LGHDT and CDR2 is YNNKEL (reference sequence). V dropped 4 bases and J dropped 7; count of bases not matched to a gene: 17. The CDR3 here is CASSPRVIVQGAGEAFF. The DNA of the CDR3 is TGTGCCAGCAGCCCTCGCGTTATCGTCCAGGGGGCCGGTGAAGCTTTCTTT.

The CDR3 loop is CSAAGQTAGYTF. The CDR3 DNA sequence: TGCAGTGCCGCGGGACAAACGGCTGGCTACACCTTC. V usage is TRBV20-1 and J usage is TRBJ1-2, with D possibly matching TRBD1 (6 bases). Germline assignment: CDR1 DFQATT and CDR2 SNEGSKA (reference sequence). CDR3 length: 12 amino acids. V was pared by 6 bases and J by 7 bases, with 15 bases between.

This clonotype was observed a few times. The chain recombines TRBV5-1 with TRBJ1-3; 8 bases agree with TRBD1. Germline trimming cut 4 bases from V and 0 bases from J; bases unmatched to any gene: 3. The CDR3 runs to 15 residues. Germline V gene data show CDR1 as SGHRS and CDR2 as YFSETQ. This chain's CDR3 is CASSKDRGSGNTIYF. The CDR3 DNA follows: TGCGCCAGCAGCAAAGACAGGGGCTCTGGAAACACCATATATTTT. Together with reference TRBV5-1 and TRBJ1-3, the CDR3 gives the full variable domain: KAGVTQTPRYLIKTRGQQVTLSCSPISGHRSVSWYQQTPGQGLQFLFEYFSETQRNKGNFPGRFSGRQFSNSRSEMNVSTLELGDSALYLCASSKDRGSGNTIYFGEGSWLTVV.

The V gene is TRBV19, the J gene TRBJ2-1, with 7 bases matching TRBD2. CDR3 size: 16 residues. J was trimmed by 6 bases and V by 3 bases; bases with no gene match: 11. Germline V gene lookup returns CDR1 LNHDA and CDR2 SQIVND (reference sequence). CDR3 in DNA: TGTGCCAGTAGTATTGGCCTTCGAGCGGGGAGCAATGAGCAGTTCTTC. This encodes CASSIGLRAGSNEQFF.

This clonotype was observed many times. The chain employs TRBV7-8 and TRBJ2-1; TRBD1 matches 9 bases. V lost 5 bases and J lost 4; bases outside the gene matches: 9. Germline CDR1 and CDR2: SGHVS and FQNEAQ. The CDR3 extends over 16 amino acids. The CDR3 DNA reads as TGTGCCAGCAGCCCGTCAGGGACAGGGACTTACAATGAGCAGTTCTTC. It encodes CASSPSGTGTYNEQFF.

This rearrangement joins TRBV5-5 to TRBJ1-3; D uncertain. This CDR3 spans 17 amino acids. V gave up 3 bases and J gave up 0 bases, with 16 bases separating them. Per the germline V gene, CDR1 is SGHKS and CDR2 is YYEKEE (reference sequence). The CDR3 sequence is CASSSGNDRFSGNTIYF. The CDR3 nucleotides are TGTGCCAGCAGCTCGGGGAACGACCGGTTCTCTGGAAACACCATATATTTT.

There are many counts of this clonotype. The V call is TRBV7-9, the J call TRBJ1-5, with a tentative D call TRBD1 (5 bases). Germline CDR1 and CDR2: SEHNR and FQNEAQ (reference sequence). The CDR3 runs 14 residues. The V end lost 5 bases, the J end lost 5 bases, and 13 bases lay between the germline ends. The CDR3 region has the DNA TGTGCCAGCAGCCGGGGGGAGCACTATCAGCCCCAGCATTTT. It is translated as CASSRGEHYQPQHF.

This clonotype was counted at least ten times. The chain employs TRBV27 and TRBJ1-1, with D tentatively TRBD1 (6 bases). Germline assignment: CDR1 MNHEY and CDR2 SMNVEV (reference sequence). The CDR3 runs to 16 residues. Trimming took 0 bases from V and 0 from J, leaving 11 bases between them. CDR3 DNA: TGTGCCAGCAGTTTATCCCGGACAGTTATGAACACTGAAGCTTTCTTT. Residues: CASSLSRTVMNTEAFF.

To note about this clonotype: This may be a read error, as it is one base from a much larger clone. CDR3 nucleotide sequence: TGTGCCAGCAGCTTATACGGCGGGAGGGCCCGAGTCACAAATACGCAGTATTTT. It yields the protein CASSLYGGRARVTNTQYF. This chain uses TRBV7-2 with TRBJ2-3; 9 positions agree with TRBD2. The CDR3 sequence is 18 residues long. Germline CDR1 is SGHTA and CDR2 is FQGNSA. Full variable domain (rest looked up from reference TRBV7-2 and TRBJ2-3): GAGVSQSPSNKVTEKGKDVELRCDPISGHTALYWYRQSLGQGLEFLIYFQGNSAPDKSGLPSDRFSAERTGGSVSTLTIQRTQQEDSAVYLCASSLYGGRARVTNTQYFGPGTRLTVL.